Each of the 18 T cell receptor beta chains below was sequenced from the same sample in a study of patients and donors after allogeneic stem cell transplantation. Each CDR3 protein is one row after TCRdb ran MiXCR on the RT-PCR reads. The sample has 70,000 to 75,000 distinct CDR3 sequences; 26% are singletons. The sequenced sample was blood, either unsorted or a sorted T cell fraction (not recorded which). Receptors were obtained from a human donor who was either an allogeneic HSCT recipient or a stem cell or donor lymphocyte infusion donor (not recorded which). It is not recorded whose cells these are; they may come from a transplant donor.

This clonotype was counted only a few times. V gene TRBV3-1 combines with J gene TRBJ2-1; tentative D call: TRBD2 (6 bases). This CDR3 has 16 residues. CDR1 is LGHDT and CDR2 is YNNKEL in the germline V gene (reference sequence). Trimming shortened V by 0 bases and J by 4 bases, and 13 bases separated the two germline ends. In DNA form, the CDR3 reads TGTGCCAGCAGCCAAGATATGGCGGGAATGTACAATGAGCAGTTCTTC. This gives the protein CASSQDMAGMYNEQFF.

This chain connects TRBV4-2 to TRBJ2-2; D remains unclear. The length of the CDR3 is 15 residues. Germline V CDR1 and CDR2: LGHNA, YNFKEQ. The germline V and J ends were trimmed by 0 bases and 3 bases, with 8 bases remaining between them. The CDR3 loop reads CASSQDRSYTGELFF. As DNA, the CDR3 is TGTGCCAGCAGCCAAGACAGGTCTTACACCGGGGAGCTGTTTTTT.

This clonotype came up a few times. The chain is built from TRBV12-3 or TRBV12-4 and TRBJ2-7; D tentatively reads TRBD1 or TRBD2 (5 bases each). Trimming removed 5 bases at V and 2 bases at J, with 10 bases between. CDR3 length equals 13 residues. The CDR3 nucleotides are TGTGCCAGCAGTCCCGGGACGACCTACGAGCAGTACTTC. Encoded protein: CASSPGTTYEQYF.

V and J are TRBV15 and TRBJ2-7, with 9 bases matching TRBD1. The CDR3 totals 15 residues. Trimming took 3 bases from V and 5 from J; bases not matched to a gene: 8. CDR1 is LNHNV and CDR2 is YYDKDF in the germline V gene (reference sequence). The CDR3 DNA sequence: TGTGCCACCAGCAGTTCCCCGGGACAGGGCAACGAGCAGTACTTC. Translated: CATSSSPGQGNEQYF.

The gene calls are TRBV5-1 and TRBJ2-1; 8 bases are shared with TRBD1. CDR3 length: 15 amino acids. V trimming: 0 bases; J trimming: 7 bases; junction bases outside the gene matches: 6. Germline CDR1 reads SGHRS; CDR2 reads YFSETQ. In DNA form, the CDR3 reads TGCGCCAGCAGCTTGGATCAGGGGGCCTTTAATGAGCAGTTCTTC. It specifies CASSLDQGAFNEQFF. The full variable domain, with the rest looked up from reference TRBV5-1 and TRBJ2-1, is KAGVTQTPRYLIKTRGQQVTLSCSPISGHRSVSWYQQTPGQGLQFLFEYFSETQRNKGNFPGRFSGRQFSNSRSEMNVSTLELGDSALYLCASSLDQGAFNEQFFGPGTRLTVL.

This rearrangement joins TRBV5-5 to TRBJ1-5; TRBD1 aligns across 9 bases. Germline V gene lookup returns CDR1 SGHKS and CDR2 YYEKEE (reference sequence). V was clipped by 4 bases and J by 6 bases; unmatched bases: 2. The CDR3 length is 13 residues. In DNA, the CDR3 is TGTGCCAGCAGCGGGACAGGGTTTCAGCCCCAGCATTTT. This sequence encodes CASSGTGFQPQHF.

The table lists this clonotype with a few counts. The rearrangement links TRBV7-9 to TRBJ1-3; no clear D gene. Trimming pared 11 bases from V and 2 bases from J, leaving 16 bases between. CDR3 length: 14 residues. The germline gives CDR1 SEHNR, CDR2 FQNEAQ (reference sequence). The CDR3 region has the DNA TGTGCCCGCCGCCCGGTTGGGGCTGGAAACACCATATATTTT. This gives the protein CARRPVGAGNTIYF.

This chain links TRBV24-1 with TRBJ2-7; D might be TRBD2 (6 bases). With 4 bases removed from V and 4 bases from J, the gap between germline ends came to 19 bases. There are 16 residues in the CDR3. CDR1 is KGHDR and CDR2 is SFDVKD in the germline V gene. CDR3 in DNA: TGTGCCACCAGTGACACAGGAGGGAACTCCGTTTACGAGCAGTACTTC. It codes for CATSDTGGNSVYEQYF.

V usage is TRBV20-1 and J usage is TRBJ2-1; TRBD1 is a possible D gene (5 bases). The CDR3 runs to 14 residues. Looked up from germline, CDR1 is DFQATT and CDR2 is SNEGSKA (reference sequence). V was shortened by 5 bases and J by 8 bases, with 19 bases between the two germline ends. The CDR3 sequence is CSAGQWVDSYEQFF. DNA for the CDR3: TGCAGTGCTGGACAATGGGTAGATTCCTATGAGCAGTTCTTC.

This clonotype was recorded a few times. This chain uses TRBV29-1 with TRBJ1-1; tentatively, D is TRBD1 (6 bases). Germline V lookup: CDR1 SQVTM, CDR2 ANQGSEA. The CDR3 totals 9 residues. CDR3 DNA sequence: TGCCACGAGGGGGCTGAAGCTTTCTTT. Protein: CHEGAEAFF.

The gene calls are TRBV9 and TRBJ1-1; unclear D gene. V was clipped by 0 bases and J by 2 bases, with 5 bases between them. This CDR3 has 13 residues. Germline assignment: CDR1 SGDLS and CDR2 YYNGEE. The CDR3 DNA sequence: TGTGCCAGCAGCGTAGCGAGAAACACTGAAGCTTTCTTT. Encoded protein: CASSVARNTEAFF. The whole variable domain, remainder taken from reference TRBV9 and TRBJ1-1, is DSGVTQTPKHLITATGQRVTLRCSPRSGDLSVYWYQQSLDQGLQFLIQYYNGEERAKGNILERFSAQQFPDLHSELNLSSLELGDSALYFCASSVARNTEAFFGQGTRLTVV.

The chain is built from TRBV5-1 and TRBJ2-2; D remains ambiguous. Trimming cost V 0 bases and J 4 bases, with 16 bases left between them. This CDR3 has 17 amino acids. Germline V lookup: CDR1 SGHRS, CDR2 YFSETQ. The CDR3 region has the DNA TGCGCCAGCAGCTTGGAAGGGCCGGTAGGCTTCACCGGGGAGCTGTTTTTT. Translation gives CASSLEGPVGFTGELFF.

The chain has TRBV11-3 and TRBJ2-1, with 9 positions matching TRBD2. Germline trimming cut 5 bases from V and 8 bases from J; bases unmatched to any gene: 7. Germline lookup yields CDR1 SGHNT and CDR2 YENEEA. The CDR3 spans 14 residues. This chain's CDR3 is CASSPGLAVYEQFF. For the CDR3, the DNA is TGTGCCAGCAGCCCGGGACTAGCTGTCTATGAGCAGTTCTTC.

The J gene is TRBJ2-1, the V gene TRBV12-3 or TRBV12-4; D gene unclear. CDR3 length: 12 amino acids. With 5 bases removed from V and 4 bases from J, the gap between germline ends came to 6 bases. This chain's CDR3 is CASSPLYNEQFF. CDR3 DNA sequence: TGTGCCAGCAGTCCCCTTTACAATGAGCAGTTCTTC.

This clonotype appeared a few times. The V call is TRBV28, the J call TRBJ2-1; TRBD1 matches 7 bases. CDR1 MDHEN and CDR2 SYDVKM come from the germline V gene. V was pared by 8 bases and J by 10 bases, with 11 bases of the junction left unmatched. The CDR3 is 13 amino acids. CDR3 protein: CASQGQYSPEQFF. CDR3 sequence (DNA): TGTGCCAGCCAGGGACAGTACTCTCCGGAGCAGTTCTTC.

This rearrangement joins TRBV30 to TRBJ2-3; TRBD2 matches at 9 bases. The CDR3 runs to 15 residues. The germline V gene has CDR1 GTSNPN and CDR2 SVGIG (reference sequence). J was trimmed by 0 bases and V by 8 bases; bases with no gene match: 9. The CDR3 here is CAARGTSRSTDTQYF. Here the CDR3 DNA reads TGTGCCGCCCGCGGGACTAGCAGGAGCACAGATACGCAGTATTTT.

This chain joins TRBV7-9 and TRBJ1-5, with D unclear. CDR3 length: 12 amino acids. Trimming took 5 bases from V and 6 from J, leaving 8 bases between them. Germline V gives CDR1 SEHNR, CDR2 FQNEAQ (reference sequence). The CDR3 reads CASSGKGQPQHF. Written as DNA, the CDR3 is TGTGCCAGCAGCGGGAAGGGTCAGCCCCAGCATTTT.

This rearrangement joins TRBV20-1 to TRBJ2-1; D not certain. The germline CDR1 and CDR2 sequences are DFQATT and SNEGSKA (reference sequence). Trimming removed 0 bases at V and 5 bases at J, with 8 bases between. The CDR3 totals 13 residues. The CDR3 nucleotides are TGCAGTGCTAGAGATCGTGTGGACAATGAGCAGTTCTTC. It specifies CSARDRVDNEQFF.